One and the same sample provided the 29 T cell receptor beta chains below, sequenced in a study of tumor and adjacent non-tumor tissue in lung cancer listed by TCRdb under 2018. Bulk unsorted tissue served as the source for RNA extraction, and RNA quality was assessed using a NanoDrop ND-1000 and an Agilent 2100. For the normal lung samples, distant non-tumor tissue was collected more than 3 cm away from the tumor edge. Receptor libraries were prepared by multiplex PCR. Sequencing was performed on an Illumina HiSeq 2500. TCRbeta libraries were built by three rounds of nested PCR using primers (Table S4), following protocols modified from ARM-PCR. The public reads were reanalyzed by TCRdb: fastp trimming at Q25, MiXCR alignment, in-frame beta chains only. CDR3 protein sequences are deduplicated, and each keeps its most common genes and DNA. The sample table holds 50,000 or so distinct CDR3 sequences, of which 74% were seen once. The ten biggest clones cover 23% of the sample.

The sequencing sample was made of distant non-tumor lung tissue. These receptors were collected from a woman aged 55-75 years with non-small cell lung cancer.

The rearrangement links TRBV12-5 to TRBJ1-1; no reliable D call. The V gene's germline CDR1 is LGHNT and CDR2 FRNRAP. Trimming removed 3 bases from V and 5 bases from J, with 16 bases in between. The CDR3 is 15 residues long. The CDR3 DNA follows: TGTGCTAGTGGTTTATTAGAGAGGGTGGGGACTGAAGCTTTCTTT. This encodes CASGLLERVGTEAFF.

Comments on this clonotype: The missing conserved phenylalanine or tryptophan at the end of this CDR3 makes a read error likely. V and J are TRBV14 and TRBJ2-1; D is ambiguous. From germline, CDR1 is SGHDN and CDR2 FVKESK. The CDR3 contains 16 residues. Here the CDR3 reads CASSQVEGGIYNDQFI. For the CDR3, the DNA is TGTGCCAGCAGCCAAGTGGAAGGCGGAATCTACAATGATCAGTTCATC.

This clonotype showed up just once. Mismatch with germline at one junction end may stem from a read error. This CDR3 reads CGVERSGTGSTQYF. DNA of the CDR3: TGCGGCGTTGAACGCTCGGGGACAGGAAGCACGCAGTACTTC. This chain connects TRBV29-1 to TRBJ2-7; TRBD1 matches at 8 bases. The CDR3 sequence is 14 residues long. Germline lookup yields CDR1 SQVTM and CDR2 ANQGSEA.

The chain joins TRBV6-5 to TRBJ2-7; D might be TRBD2 (5 bases). The germline V gene has CDR1 MNHEY and CDR2 SVGAGI. The CDR3 loop spans 17 amino acids. Trimming took 9 bases from V and 2 from J, leaving 26 bases between them. The CDR3 sequence: CASRTILSATPTYEQYF. DNA of the CDR3: TGTGCCAGTCGCACCATACTTAGCGCGACCCCGACCTACGAGCAGTACTTC.

This chain joins TRBV29-1 and TRBJ1-1, with D uncertain. From germline, CDR1 is SQVTM and CDR2 ANQGSEA. Between the trimmed V and J ends, which lost 5 bases and 2 bases, there was a span of 15 bases. This CDR3 has 14 amino acids. For the CDR3, the DNA is TGCAGCGTTCGCTGCTCGGCTGCTAACACTGAAGCTTTCTTT. It codes for CSVRCSAANTEAFF.

Notes on this clonotype: One end of the junction is discordant with germline, which a read error may explain. J is TRBJ2-2 and V is TRBV4-3; 7 bases fit TRBD2. CDR3 size: 17 residues. Germline CDR1 reads LGHNA; CDR2 reads YSLEER. CDR3 sequence (DNA): TGCGCCAGCAGCTCCTACTCAAGCGGGGCGAACACCGGGGAGCTGGTTTTT. Its protein is CASSSYSSGANTGELVF.

Turning to this clonotype: This may arise from a read error, as a much more abundant clone is one base away. This chain links TRBV20-1 with TRBJ2-5; maybe TRBD2 (5 bases). V was pared by 6 bases and J by 7 bases, with 12 bases between. The CDR3 consists of 11 residues. Per germline, CDR1 DFQATT and CDR2 SNEGSKA (reference sequence). The CDR3 bases are TGCAGTGCCACTCTTGCGGGGACCCAGTACTTC. This gives the protein CSATLAGTQYF.

About this clonotype: A junction boundary mismatches the germline segment, possibly from a read error. The gene calls are TRBV12-3 or TRBV12-4 and TRBJ2-6; no firm D call. The CDR3 runs to 15 residues. CDR3 sequence reads: CASSLRMAGANVLTF. CDR3 nucleotide sequence: TGTGCCAGCAGTTTAAGGATGGCTGGAGCCAACGTCCTGACTTTC.

This sequence joins TRBV29-1 and TRBJ1-1; D possibly corresponds to TRBD1 (5 bases). The CDR3 is made up of 14 amino acids. Per germline, CDR1 SQVTM and CDR2 ANQGSEA. Deletions cut 5 bases from V and 3 bases from J, with 16 bases between. The CDR3 region is CSVRGRVVDTEAFF. As DNA, the CDR3 is TGCAGCGTTCGGGGACGGGTGGTGGACACTGAAGCTTTCTTT.

The CDR3 region is CSVETEIYTEVFF. CDR3 in DNA: TGCAGCGTTGAAACGGAAATTTACACTGAAGTCTTCTTT. The chain uses TRBV29-1 and TRBJ1-1; D gene unclear. This CDR3 is built from 13 residues. The germline gives CDR1 SQVTM, CDR2 ANQGSEA. Between the trimmed V and J ends, which lost 2 bases and 14 bases, there was a span of 21 bases.

This clonotype was observed many times. This chain connects TRBV7-9 to TRBJ2-3; 9 nucleotides line up with TRBD1. J lost 0 bases, V lost 4 bases, and 8 bases had no gene match. Germline V gene data show CDR1 as SEHNR and CDR2 as FQNEAQ (reference sequence). CDR3 length: 17 residues. As DNA, the CDR3 is TGTGCCAGCAGCTCCGGGACAGGGATCTCTAGCACAGATACGCAGTATTTT. Its translation is CASSSGTGISSTDTQYF. Together with reference TRBV7-9 and TRBJ2-3, the CDR3 gives the full variable domain: DTGVSQNPRHKITKRGQNVTFRCDPISEHNRLYWYRQTLGQGPEFLTYFQNEAQLEKSRLLSDRFSAERPKGSFSTLEIQRTEQGDSAMYLCASSSGTGISSTDTQYFGPGTRLTVL.

Concerning this clonotype: The junction departs from the called germline gene at one end, perhaps through a read error. This sequence joins TRBV5-4 and TRBJ2-7; D call uncertain. From germline, CDR1 is SGHNT and CDR2 YYREEE (reference sequence). The CDR3 spans 15 residues. The CDR3 sequence: CSSSLSRPASYEQYF. The CDR3 bases are TGTTCCAGCAGCCTATCAAGACCGGCAAGTTACGAGCAGTACTTC. Together with reference TRBV5-4 and TRBJ2-7, the CDR3 gives the full variable domain: ETGVTQSPTHLIKTRGQQVTLRCSSQSGHNTVSWYQQALGQGPQFIFQYYREEENGRGNFPPRFSGLQFPNYSSELNVNALELDDSALYLCSSSLSRPASYEQYFGPGTRLTVT.

This clonotype has at least ten counts. The conserved phenylalanine or tryptophan normally closing the CDR3 is absent here, so this likely arose from a read error. The gene calls are TRBV6-2 or TRBV6-3 and TRBJ2-5; D uncertain. Germline V gene data show CDR1 as MNHEY and CDR2 as SVGEGT. The CDR3 runs 12 residues. The CDR3 protein is CTSMDVQETQYC. CDR3 coding DNA: TGTACCAGCATGGATGTACAAGAGACCCAGTACTGC.

This clonotype was counted between two and nine times. The chain uses TRBV4-3 and TRBJ2-3, with D uncertain. V was trimmed by 1 base and J by 5 bases, leaving 13 bases between them. CDR1 is LGHNA, CDR2 YSLEER, per germline. The CDR3 has 15 amino acids. The CDR3 bases are TGCGCCAGCAGCCAAGGGATTAGTGGGGTAGATACGCAGTATTTT. Amino acid sequence: CASSQGISGVDTQYF.

This clonotype was found many times. The genes are TRBV11-2 and TRBJ2-7; 12 nucleotides match TRBD1. Trimming removed 1 base from V and 9 bases from J; junction bases left unmatched: 7. Germline CDR1 and CDR2: SGHAT and FQNNGV. The CDR3 covers 15 residues. The CDR3 is CASSLAGGQGASQYF. The CDR3 DNA follows: TGTGCCAGCAGCTTAGCTGGGGGACAGGGGGCGTCGCAGTACTTC.

Points on this clonotype: A junction end diverges from the germline sequence, so it may reflect a read error. The V gene is TRBV29-1, the J gene TRBJ2-1; D uncertain. There are 12 residues in the CDR3. Germline values: CDR1 SQVTM, CDR2 ANQGSEA. The CDR3 here is CSVGHRACEQFF. DNA of the CDR3: TGCAGTGTTGGCCACAGAGCGTGTGAGCAGTTCTTC.

Points on this clonotype: The final CDR3 position lacks the conserved phenylalanine or tryptophan, pointing to a likely read error. The genes are TRBV6-1 and TRBJ2-1, with D unclear. V was shortened by 4 bases and J by 12 bases, with 10 bases between the two germline ends. Germline V lookup: CDR1 MNHNS, CDR2 SASEGT. The CDR3 loop spans 11 amino acids. CDR3 DNA: TGTGCCAGCAGTGGAATCAGTGGGCAGTTCCTC. Translated, it gives CASSGISGQFL.

As regards this clonotype: The junction departs from germline at one end; a sequencing error may be responsible. The chain is built from TRBV4-3 and TRBJ2-7, with 8 nucleotides matching TRBD1. The germline gives CDR1 LGHNA, CDR2 YSLEER. This CDR3 is built from 15 residues. CDR3 sequence: CASSPRGTGWYEQYF. CDR3 DNA sequence: TGCGCCAGCAGCCCGAGGGGGACAGGATGGTACGAGCAATACTTC.

Note on this clonotype: Mismatch with germline at one junction end may stem from a read error. Written as DNA, the CDR3 is TGTGCCAGCAGCGGCGGCAGGAACACCGAGGAGCTGTTTTTT. Protein: CASSGGRNTEELFF. This chain uses TRBV6-5 with TRBJ2-2, with D unresolved. The CDR3 covers 14 residues. Germline-derived CDR1 and CDR2 are MNHEY and SVGAGI.

About this clonotype: The junction departs from germline at one end; a sequencing error may be responsible. The chain combines TRBV4-1 with TRBJ1-2; D is perhaps TRBD1 (6 bases). Germline V lookup: CDR1 MGHRA, CDR2 YSYEKL. The length of the CDR3 is 15 residues. This chain's CDR3 is CASSQDWTAKYGYTF. The CDR3 DNA reads as TGCGCAAGCAGCCAAGATTGGACAGCCAAGTATGGCTACACCTTC.

This clonotype was counted many times. This chain connects TRBV12-5 to TRBJ2-7; possibly TRBD1 for D (5 bases). V dropped 1 base and J dropped 4 bases, with 23 bases sitting between them. Germline loops: CDR1 LGHNT, CDR2 FRNRAP. This CDR3 is 18 amino acids long. The CDR3 coding sequence is TGTGCTAGTGGTTTGGGGCCACGTGGAAAGGGGCGATTGTACGAGCAGTACTTC. It codes for CASGLGPRGKGRLYEQYF.

This clonotype was detected a few times. One base away lies a much larger clone, so this may be a sequencing read error. The CDR3 DNA follows: TGTGCCAGCACGACAGGGGGGGCCTACGAGCAGTACTTC. This translates into CASTTGGAYEQYF. The gene calls are TRBV6-6 and TRBJ2-7, with 9 bases matching TRBD1. The CDR3 is 13 residues long. Germline V CDR1 and CDR2: MNHNY, SVGAGI (reference sequence). With 7 bases clipped from V and 2 bases from J, the junction kept 3 bases outside the gene matches.

The V gene is TRBV30, the J gene TRBJ1-1; D perhaps matches TRBD1 (6 bases). The CDR3 runs to 15 residues. V was pared by 7 bases and J by 3 bases, with 21 bases between. Germline V gives CDR1 GTSNPN, CDR2 SVGIG (reference sequence). The CDR3 loop reads CAFSVRGGRDTEAFF. In DNA form, the CDR3 reads TGTGCCTTTAGTGTACGTGGGGGCAGGGACACTGAAGCTTTCTTT.

In the case of this clonotype: Its ends do not fully match the called genes, so a read error is possible. This sequence joins TRBV12-3 or TRBV12-4 and TRBJ2-7; D uncertain. This CDR3 has 14 residues. The CDR3 sequence: CASSRYSPSDEQYF. The CDR3 DNA is TGCGCCAGCAGTCGGTACTCCCCGTCGGACGAGCAGTACTTC.

V and J are TRBV4-1 and TRBJ1-5; D may be TRBD1 (6 bases). The germline V gene has CDR1 MGHRA and CDR2 YSYEKL. V was pared by 7 bases and J by 3 bases, with 19 bases between. The CDR3 has 16 residues. The CDR3 DNA sequence: TGCGCCAGCAAGCAATGGCCAGGACAGCTCAATCAGCCCCAGCATTTT. This sequence encodes CASKQWPGQLNQPQHF.

By sample share, this clonotype is medium-sized (0.01 to 0.1%). The chain employs TRBV6-2 or TRBV6-3 and TRBJ1-1, with a weak D call TRBD1 (6 bases). Trimming stripped 5 bases from V and 3 bases from J, with 10 bases between. The CDR3 consists of 13 residues. Per germline, CDR1 MNHEY and CDR2 SVGEGT. The CDR3 region is CASSPDSHTEAFF. The CDR3 nucleotides read TGTGCCAGCAGTCCGGACAGTCACACTGAAGCTTTCTTT.

This clonotype was observed once. Its ends do not fully match the called genes, so a read error is possible. The chain has TRBV6-1 and TRBJ1-4; maybe TRBD1 (5 bases). CDR3 length equals 16 residues. Germline V gene sequence: CDR1 MNHNS, CDR2 SASEGT. DNA for the CDR3: TGTGCCATCAGCTTGGCGGGGGAGCAGGCTAATGAAAAACTGTTCTTT. Encoded protein: CAISLAGEQANEKLFF.

Of note for this clonotype: A much larger clone lies a single base off, so this may be a read error. This chain connects TRBV4-3 to TRBJ2-3; D uncertain. The germline CDR1 and CDR2 sequences are LGHNA and YSLEER. The CDR3 is made up of 15 amino acids. The CDR3 sequence is CTSSQEEGPTDTQYF. CDR3 DNA: TGCACCAGCAGCCAAGAGGAAGGCCCCACAGATACGCAGTATTTT.

This sequence joins TRBV12-3 or TRBV12-4 and TRBJ2-5; D tentatively reads TRBD1 or TRBD2 (6 bases each). The V and J ends lost 5 bases and 0 bases respectively, with 25 bases between them. This CDR3 is built from 19 residues. The CDR3 DNA reads TGTGCCAGCAGTCCAAGGGACCGGGGGCCGGTCCGGTACCAAGAGACCCAGTACTTC. Residues: CASSPRDRGPVRYQETQYF.